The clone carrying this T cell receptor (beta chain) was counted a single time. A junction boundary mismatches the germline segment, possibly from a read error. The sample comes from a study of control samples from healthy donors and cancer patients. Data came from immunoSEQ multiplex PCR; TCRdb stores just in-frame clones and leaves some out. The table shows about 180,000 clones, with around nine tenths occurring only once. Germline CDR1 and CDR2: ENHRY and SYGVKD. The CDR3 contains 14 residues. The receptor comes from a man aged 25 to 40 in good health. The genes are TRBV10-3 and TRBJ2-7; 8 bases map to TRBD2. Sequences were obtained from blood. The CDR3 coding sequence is TGTGCCAGCAGTAGCGGGACCGGCTCCTACGAGCAGTACTTC. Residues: CASSSGTGSYEQYF.